Listed here are 9 T cell receptor beta chains from one sample, sequenced in a study of blood T cell repertoires in COVID-19. Assay used: immunoSEQ multiplex PCR; TCRdb lists only in-frame clones, some missing. The table lists 300,000 or so clones, roughly 86% of them singletons, with 1% to 1.5% in the top ten. Sequencing was carried out using peripheral blood. The receptors come from an older man with acute or convalescent COVID-19.

This chain links TRBV2 with TRBJ2-5; weak D call: TRBD2 (5 bases). Germline V gives CDR1 SNHLY, CDR2 FYNNEI. Trimming stripped 2 bases from V and 5 bases from J, with 12 bases between. The CDR3 contains 14 residues. CDR3 loop: CASSERSRRETQYF. In DNA form, the CDR3 reads TGTGCCAGCAGTGAACGATCCAGGAGGGAGACCCAGTACTTC.

The J gene is TRBJ1-5, the V gene TRBV12-3 or TRBV12-4, with D perhaps matching TRBD1 (6 bases). This CDR3 has 13 amino acids. Trimming removed 5 bases from V and 4 bases from J, with 9 bases in between. The CDR3 DNA reads TGTGCCAGCAGTGGACAGCCTAATCAGCCCCAGCATTTT. Its protein is CASSGQPNQPQHF.

The gene calls are TRBV2 and TRBJ2-3; 11 positions agree with TRBD1. From germline, CDR1 is SNHLY and CDR2 FYNNEI. This CDR3 has 14 amino acids. Trimming cost V 4 bases and J 4 bases; bases outside gene matches: 1. CDR3 residues: CASSVGQGADTQYF. In DNA form, the CDR3 reads TGTGCCAGCAGTGTGGGACAGGGGGCAGATACGCAGTATTTT. Complete variable domain (other parts from reference TRBV2 and TRBJ2-3): EPEVTQTPSHQVTQMGQEVILRCVPISNHLYFYWYRQILGQKVEFLVSFYNNEISEKSEIFDDQFSVERPDGSNFTLKIRSTKLEDSAMYFCASSVGQGADTQYFGPGTRLTVL.

CDR3 sequence: CASSYSTGLDYGYTF. The CDR3 DNA reads TGTGCCAGCAGTTACTCCACAGGGCTGGACTATGGCTACACCTTC. V and J are TRBV6-5 and TRBJ1-2, with a weak D call TRBD1 (6 bases). This CDR3 is built from 15 residues. Trimming cost V 0 bases and J 3 bases, with 11 bases left between them. The germline CDR1 and CDR2 sequences are MNHEY and SVGAGI.

This chain connects TRBV7-8 to TRBJ2-2; 14 nucleotides align to TRBD2. The CDR3 is 17 residues long. V shed 5 bases and J 4 bases; nucleotides not matched to a gene: 6. Germline CDR1 is SGHVS and CDR2 is FQNEAQ. For the CDR3, the DNA is TGTGCCAGCAGCCGAGGACTAGCGGGGGGAGGCACCGGGGAGCTGTTTTTT. Encoded protein: CASSRGLAGGGTGELFF.

This chain's CDR3 is CASSLTGTSAVLTF. The CDR3 nucleotides are TGTGCCAGCAGCCTTACCGGGACTAGCGCCGTCCTGACTTTC. The chain carries TRBV4-2 and TRBJ2-6; TRBD2 agrees at 10 bases. CDR3 size: 14 residues. CDR1 is LGHNA, CDR2 YNFKEQ, per germline. Trimming cost V 4 bases and J 12 bases; bases outside gene matches: 6.

V gene TRBV7-2 combines with J gene TRBJ1-4, with 8 bases matching TRBD1. Looked up from germline, CDR1 is SGHTA and CDR2 is FQGNSA. This CDR3 is 17 amino acids long. The V segment lost 0 bases and the J segment 5 bases; nucleotides outside the gene matches: 8. CDR3 region: CASSLALRWDRNEKLFF. The CDR3 coding sequence is TGTGCCAGCAGCTTAGCGCTTAGGTGGGACAGGAATGAAAAACTGTTTTTT.

The chain couples TRBV5-1 to TRBJ2-3, with 11 bases that match TRBD2. This CDR3 is 16 amino acids long. The germline CDR1 and CDR2 sequences are SGHRS and YFSETQ. After removal of 7 bases from V and 5 bases from J, the junction contained 12 bases not matched to a gene. CDR3 in DNA: TGCGCCAGCGCGTTACTTAGCGGGGGGGAAGGAGATACGCAGTATTTT. Its protein is CASALLSGGEGDTQYF.

This clone is a singleton in its sample. This sequence joins TRBV9 and TRBJ1-5; no firm D call. The germline CDR1 and CDR2 sequences are SGDLS and YYNGEE. Trimming removed 0 bases at V and 0 bases at J, with 10 bases between. The CDR3 has 16 residues. The CDR3 DNA sequence: TGTGCCAGCAGCGTAGGGGCAGGCAATAGCAATCAGCCCCAGCATTTT. Translating it yields CASSVGAGNSNQPQHF.